This paragraph covers one T cell receptor (beta chain) sequence. Its antigen is unknown. The data originate from a study of shared clonotypes between healthy human individuals. About the study: The donor pool was made up of a couple of women and three men aged 18 to 49. Findings and limits, study-wide: An effect of sequencing depth on clonotype sharing among donors was expected.

The CDR3 is made up of 16 amino acids. Between the trimmed V and J ends, which lost 0 bases and 3 bases, there was a span of 14 bases. Germline loops: CDR1 SGHTA, CDR2 FQGNSA. Investigators divided CD4+ cells into CD45RA+ naive and CD45RA-negative memory subsets. The assay was immunoSEQ multiplex PCR, and TCRdb's table has in-frame clones only and misses some. This table has about 2.5 million clones, about 90% appearing once. The receptor was derived from a man between 18 and 29 years old in good health. Some clones in this sample may be carry-over from other donors' samples. The specimen was naive CD4+ T cells from PBMCs. Subset in this sample: CD45RA+ positively selected. The V call is TRBV7-2, the J call TRBJ2-5, with D unresolved. The chain's CDR3 is CASSLATAPAEETQYF. In DNA form, the CDR3 reads TGTGCCAGCAGCTTAGCCACAGCGCCGGCTGAAGAGACCCAGTACTTC.